A single T cell receptor (beta chain) is shown here with its context. Researchers ran the PCR with 60 Vbeta and 13 Jbeta primers. Libraries were prepared by immunoSEQ multiplex PCR; TCRdb keeps only in-frame clonotypes and omits some of them. Seen here are more than 55,000 clones, 75% to 85% observed once, and the top ten hold less than 2%. These data belong to a study of cytomegalovirus exposure and HLA in healthy donors. Overall study context: Drawn from HLA-typed donors, some 80 million unique TCRs were held in an early data release.

Germline V gene sequence: CDR1 SGHNT, CDR2 YYREEE (reference sequence). The CDR3 is 12 amino acids. Trimming took off 3 bases at V and 4 bases at J, with 7 bases between the two ends. Absent from the records is this donor's CMV serostatus. The V and J genes are TRBV5-4 and TRBJ1-2, with D unclear. This TCR derives from a human donor in good health. Specimen: PBMCs. Here the CDR3 DNA reads TGTGCCAGCAGCTCCCCTACCTATGGCTACACCTTC. It codes for CASSSPTYGYTF.